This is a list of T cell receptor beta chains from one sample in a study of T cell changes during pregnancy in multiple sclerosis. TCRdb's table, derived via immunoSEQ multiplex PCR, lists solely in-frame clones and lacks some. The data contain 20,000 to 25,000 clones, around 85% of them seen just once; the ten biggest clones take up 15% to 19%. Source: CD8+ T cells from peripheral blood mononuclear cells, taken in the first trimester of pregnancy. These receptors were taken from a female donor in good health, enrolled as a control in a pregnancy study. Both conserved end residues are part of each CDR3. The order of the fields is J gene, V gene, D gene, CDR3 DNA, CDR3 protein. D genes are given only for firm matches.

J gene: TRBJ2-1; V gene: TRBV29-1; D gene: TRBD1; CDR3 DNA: TGCAGCGCCATCGGACAGGGGGGGTACAATGAGCAGTTCTTC; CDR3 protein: CSAIGQGGYNEQFF
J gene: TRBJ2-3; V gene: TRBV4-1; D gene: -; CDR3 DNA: TGCGCCAGCAGCCTCATCGGTTCAGATACGCAGTATTTT; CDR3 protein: CASSLIGSDTQYF
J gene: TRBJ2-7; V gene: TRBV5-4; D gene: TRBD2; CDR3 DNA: TGTGCCAGCAGTTCCGGACTAGCGGGGGGTTTCGAGCAGTACTTC; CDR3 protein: CASSSGLAGGFEQYF
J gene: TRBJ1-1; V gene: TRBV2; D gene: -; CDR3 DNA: TGTGCCAGCAGGCCCGGTCAGATCAGGTTCACTGAAGCTTTCTTT; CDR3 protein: CASRPGQIRFTEAFF
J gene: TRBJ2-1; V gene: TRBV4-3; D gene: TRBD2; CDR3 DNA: TGCGCCAGCAGCCAAGCGGGACTAGCGGGGGGCGGGTCCTACAATGAGCAGTTCTTC; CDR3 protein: CASSQAGLAGGGSYNEQFF
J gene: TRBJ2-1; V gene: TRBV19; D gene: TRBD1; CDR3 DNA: TGTGCCAGTAGTATAGAAGAGACAGGGATCGATGAGCAGTTCTTC; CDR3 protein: CASSIEETGIDEQFF
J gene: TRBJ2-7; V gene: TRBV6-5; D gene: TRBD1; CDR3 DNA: TGTGCCAGCAGTCGAGGGACAGGGTCGTCGGACGAGCAGTACTTC; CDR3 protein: CASSRGTGSSDEQYF
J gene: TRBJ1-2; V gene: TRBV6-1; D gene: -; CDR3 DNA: TGTGCCGTACGGGGGGCGGATGGCTACACCTTC; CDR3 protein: CAVRGADGYTF
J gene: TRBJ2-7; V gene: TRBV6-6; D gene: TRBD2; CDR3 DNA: TGTGCCAGCAGTTACGGGGGGGATCTTTCCTACGAGCAGTACTTC; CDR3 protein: CASSYGGDLSYEQYF
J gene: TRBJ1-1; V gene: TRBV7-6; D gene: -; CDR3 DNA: TGTGCCAGCAGCACACCACAGGGCGGGGGTGAAGCTTTCTTT; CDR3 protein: CASSTPQGGGEAFF